The T cell receptor (beta chain) described here comes from a study of CD8+ T cells in alopecia areata. Between the trimmed V and J ends, which lost 0 bases and 0 bases, there was a span of 15 bases. The CDR3 sequence is 19 residues long. Germline CDR1 and CDR2: LGHNA and YSLEER. From PBMCs, CD4+ and CD8+ T cells were sorted. The sequencing template was cDNA reverse transcribed from extracted RNA. Sequenced by immunoSEQ multiplex PCR; TCRdb stores in-frame clones only, minus some. The sample has 95,000 to 120,000 clones; 55% to 75% are singletons. Points on this clone: Antigen unknown.

Study-level findings and limits: Higher clonality was seen in lesional scalp than in normal scalp, especially in alopecia totalis/universalis. Scalp data also include sequences from resident alphabeta T cells of normal skin.

The chain links TRBV4-3 to TRBJ2-6, with a tentative D call TRBD2 (7 bases). What was sequenced was CD8+ T cells sorted from blood. This TCR derives from a human donor in good health. The CDR3 bases are TGCGCCAGCAGCCAAGAAGTACCGGGGGGCATCTCTGGGGCCAACGTCCTGACTTTC. Translation: CASSQEVPGGISGANVLTF.